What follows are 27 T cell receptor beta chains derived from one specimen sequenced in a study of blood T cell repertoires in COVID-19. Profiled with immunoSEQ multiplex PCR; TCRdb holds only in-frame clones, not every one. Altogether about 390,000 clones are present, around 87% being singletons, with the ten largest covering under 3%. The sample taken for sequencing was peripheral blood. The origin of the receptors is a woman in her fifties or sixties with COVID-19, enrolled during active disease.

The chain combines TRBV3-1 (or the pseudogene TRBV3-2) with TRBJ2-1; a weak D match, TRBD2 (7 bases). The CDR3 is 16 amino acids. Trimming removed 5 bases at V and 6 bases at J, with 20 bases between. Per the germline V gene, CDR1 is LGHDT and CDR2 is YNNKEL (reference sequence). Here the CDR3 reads CASSRRGGAPLNEQFF. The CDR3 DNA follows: TGTGCCAGCAGCAGGAGGGGGGGGGCCCCTCTCAATGAGCAGTTCTTC.

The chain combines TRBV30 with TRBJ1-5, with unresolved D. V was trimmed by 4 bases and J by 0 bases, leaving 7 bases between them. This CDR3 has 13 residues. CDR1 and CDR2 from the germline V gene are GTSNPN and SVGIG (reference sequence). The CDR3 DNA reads TGTGCCTGGACGGAGAATAGCAATCAGCCCCAGCATTTT. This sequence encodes CAWTENSNQPQHF.

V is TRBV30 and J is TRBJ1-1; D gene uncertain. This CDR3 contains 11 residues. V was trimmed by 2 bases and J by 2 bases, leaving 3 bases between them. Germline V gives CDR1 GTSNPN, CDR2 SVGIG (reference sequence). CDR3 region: CAWSLNTEAFF. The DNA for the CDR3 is TGTGCCTGGAGTTTAAACACTGAAGCTTTCTTT.

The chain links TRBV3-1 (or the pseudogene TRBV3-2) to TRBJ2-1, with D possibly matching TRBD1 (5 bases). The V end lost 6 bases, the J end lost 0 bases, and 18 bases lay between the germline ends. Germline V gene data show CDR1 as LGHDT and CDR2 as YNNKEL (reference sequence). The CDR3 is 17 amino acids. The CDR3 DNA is TGTGCCAGCAGTCCCCACAGGTCCCGAAGCTCCTACAATGAGCAGTTCTTC. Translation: CASSPHRSRSSYNEQFF.

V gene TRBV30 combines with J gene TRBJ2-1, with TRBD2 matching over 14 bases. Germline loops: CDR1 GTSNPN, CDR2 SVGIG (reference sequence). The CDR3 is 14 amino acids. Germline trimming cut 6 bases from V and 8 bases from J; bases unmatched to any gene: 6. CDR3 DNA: TGTGCCTGTCGGACTAGCGGGGGGACGGATGAGCAGTTCTTC. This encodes CACRTSGGTDEQFF.

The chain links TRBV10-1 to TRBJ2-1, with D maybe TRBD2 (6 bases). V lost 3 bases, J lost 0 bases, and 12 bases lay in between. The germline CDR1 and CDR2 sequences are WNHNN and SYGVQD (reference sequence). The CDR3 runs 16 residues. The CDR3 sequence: CASSEMAGSSYNEQFF. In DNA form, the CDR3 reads TGCGCCAGCAGTGAAATGGCGGGGAGCTCCTACAATGAGCAGTTCTTC.

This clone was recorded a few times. CDR3 protein: CASSQFDRNTEAFF. The CDR3 DNA sequence: TGCGCCAGCAGCCAATTCGACAGGAACACTGAAGCTTTCTTT. J is TRBJ1-1 and V is TRBV4-1, with D perhaps TRBD1 (5 bases). The CDR3 totals 14 residues. With 2 bases removed from V and 1 base from J, the gap between germline ends came to 8 bases. Germline assignment: CDR1 MGHRA and CDR2 YSYEKL.

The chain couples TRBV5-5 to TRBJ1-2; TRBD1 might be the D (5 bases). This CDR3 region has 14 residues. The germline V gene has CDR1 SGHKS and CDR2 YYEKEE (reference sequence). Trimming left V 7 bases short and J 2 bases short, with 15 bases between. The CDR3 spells CASQTGGKNYGYTF. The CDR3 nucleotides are TGTGCCAGCCAAACCGGGGGGAAAAACTATGGCTACACCTTC.

CDR3: CASRTGQGSNYGYTF. Written as DNA, the CDR3 is TGTGCCAGCAGGACTGGACAGGGGAGTAACTATGGCTACACCTTC. The chain recombines TRBV6-5 with TRBJ1-2, with 9 bases fitting TRBD1. CDR3 length: 15 residues. Germline lookup yields CDR1 MNHEY and CDR2 SVGAGI. Germline trimming cut 6 bases from V and 1 base from J; bases unmatched to any gene: 6.

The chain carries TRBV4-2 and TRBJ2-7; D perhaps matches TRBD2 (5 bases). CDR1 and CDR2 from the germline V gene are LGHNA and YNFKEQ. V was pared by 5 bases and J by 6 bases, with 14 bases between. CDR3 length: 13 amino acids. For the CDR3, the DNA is TGTGCCAGCAGCGGACTCCACTTCCCCGAGCAGTACTTC. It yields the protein CASSGLHFPEQYF.

CDR3 nucleotide sequence: TGTGCCAGCAGCCAAGTAAATCGGGACAGGGGATCTGAAGCTTTCTTT. Residues: CASSQVNRDRGSEAFF. The chain employs TRBV3-1 (or the pseudogene TRBV3-2) and TRBJ1-1; 10 bases fit TRBD1. Trimming took 1 base from V and 6 from J; bases not matched to a gene: 8. The CDR3 covers 16 residues. Germline V lookup: CDR1 LGHDT, CDR2 YNNKEL (reference sequence).

The CDR3 DNA sequence: TGTGCCAGTAGTATCCTAGCAGGGGGTTCCGACTTAGCCAAAAACATTCAGTACTTC. Its protein is CASSILAGGSDLAKNIQYF. This chain joins TRBV19 and TRBJ2-4; 7 nucleotides agree with TRBD1. The V gene end was trimmed by 3 bases and the J gene end by 0 bases; junction bases not matched to a gene: 14. From germline, CDR1 is LNHDA and CDR2 SQIVND (reference sequence). The CDR3 runs 19 residues.

DNA of the CDR3: TGTGCCAGCAGTCAGGGGGCTGACTATGGCTACACCTTC. As protein: CASSQGADYGYTF. The V call is TRBV6-5, the J call TRBJ1-2; the match to TRBD1 covers 8 bases. V lost 5 bases to trimming and J lost 3 bases; unmatched junction nucleotides: 2. The CDR3 contains 13 residues. Germline V gene data show CDR1 as MNHEY and CDR2 as SVGAGI.

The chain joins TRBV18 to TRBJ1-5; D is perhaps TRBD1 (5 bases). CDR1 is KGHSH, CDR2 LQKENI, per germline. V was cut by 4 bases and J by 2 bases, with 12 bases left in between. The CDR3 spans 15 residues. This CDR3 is CASSLTSQGNQPQHF. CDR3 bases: TGTGCCAGCTCACTTACATCACAGGGCAATCAGCCCCAGCATTTT.

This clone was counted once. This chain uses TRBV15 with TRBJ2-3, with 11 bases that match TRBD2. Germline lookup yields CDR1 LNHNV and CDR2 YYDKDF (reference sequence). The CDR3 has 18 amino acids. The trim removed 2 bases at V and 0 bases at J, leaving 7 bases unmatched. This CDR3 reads CATSRSKASGGSTDTQYF. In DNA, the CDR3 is TGTGCCACCAGCAGATCCAAAGCTAGCGGGGGGAGCACAGATACGCAGTATTTT.

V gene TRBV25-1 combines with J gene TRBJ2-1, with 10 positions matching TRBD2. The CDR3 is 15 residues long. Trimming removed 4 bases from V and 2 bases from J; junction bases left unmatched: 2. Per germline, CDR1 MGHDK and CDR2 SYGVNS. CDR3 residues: CASSALAGAYNEQFF. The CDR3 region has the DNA TGTGCCAGCAGTGCCCTAGCGGGGGCCTACAATGAGCAGTTCTTC.

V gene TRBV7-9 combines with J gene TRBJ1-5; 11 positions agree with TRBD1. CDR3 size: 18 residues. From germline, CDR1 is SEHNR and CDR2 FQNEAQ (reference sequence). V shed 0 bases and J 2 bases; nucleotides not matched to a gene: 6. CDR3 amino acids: CASSLASGQGGGNQPQHF. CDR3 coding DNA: TGTGCCAGCAGCTTAGCGTCGGGACAGGGGGGAGGCAATCAGCCCCAGCATTTT. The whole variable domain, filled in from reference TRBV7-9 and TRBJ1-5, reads DTGVSQNPRHKITKRGQNVTFRCDPISEHNRLYWYRQTLGQGPEFLTYFQNEAQLEKSRLLSDRFSAERPKGSFSTLEIQRTEQGDSAMYLCASSLASGQGGGNQPQHFGDGTRLSIL.

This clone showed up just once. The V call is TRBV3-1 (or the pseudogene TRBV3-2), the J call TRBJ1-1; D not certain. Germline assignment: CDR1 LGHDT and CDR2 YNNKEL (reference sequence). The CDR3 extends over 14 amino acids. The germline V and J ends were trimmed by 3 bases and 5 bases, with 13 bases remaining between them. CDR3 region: CASSQGRLRTEAFF. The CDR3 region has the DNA TGTGCCAGCAGCCAGGGGAGATTGCGGACTGAAGCTTTCTTT.

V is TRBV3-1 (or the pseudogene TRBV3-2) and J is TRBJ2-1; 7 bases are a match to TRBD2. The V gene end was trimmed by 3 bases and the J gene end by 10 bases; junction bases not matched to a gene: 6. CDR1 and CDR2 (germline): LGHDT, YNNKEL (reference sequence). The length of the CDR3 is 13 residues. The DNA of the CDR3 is TGTGCCAGCAGCCAGTCACTAGCGTCGGAGCAGTTCTTC. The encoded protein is CASSQSLASEQFF.

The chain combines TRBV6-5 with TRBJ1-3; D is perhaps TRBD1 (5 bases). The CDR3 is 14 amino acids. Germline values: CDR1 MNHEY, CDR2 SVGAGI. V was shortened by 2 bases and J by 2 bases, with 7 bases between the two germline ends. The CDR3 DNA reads TGTGCCAGCAGTTACGCAGGGACTGGAAACACCATATATTTT. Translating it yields CASSYAGTGNTIYF.

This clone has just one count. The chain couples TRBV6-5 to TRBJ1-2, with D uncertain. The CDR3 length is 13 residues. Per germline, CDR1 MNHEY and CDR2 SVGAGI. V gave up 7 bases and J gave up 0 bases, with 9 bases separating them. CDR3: CASTEGPNYGYTF. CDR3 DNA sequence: TGTGCCAGCACCGAGGGCCCTAACTATGGCTACACCTTC.

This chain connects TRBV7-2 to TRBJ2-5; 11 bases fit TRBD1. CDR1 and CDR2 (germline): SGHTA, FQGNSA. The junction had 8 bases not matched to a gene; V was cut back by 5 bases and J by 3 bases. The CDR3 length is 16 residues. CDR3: CASSSRTGQGEETQYF. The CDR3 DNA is TGTGCCAGCAGCAGCAGAACGGGACAGGGGGAAGAGACCCAGTACTTC.

The CDR3 loop reads CASSFAGGYTF. The CDR3 coding sequence is TGTGCCAGTAGTTTCGCAGGTGGCTACACCTTC. The chain combines TRBV19 with TRBJ1-2; D not certain. V was trimmed by 5 bases and J by 7 bases, leaving 8 bases between them. The CDR3 totals 11 residues. CDR1 and CDR2 from the germline V gene are LNHDA and SQIVND (reference sequence).

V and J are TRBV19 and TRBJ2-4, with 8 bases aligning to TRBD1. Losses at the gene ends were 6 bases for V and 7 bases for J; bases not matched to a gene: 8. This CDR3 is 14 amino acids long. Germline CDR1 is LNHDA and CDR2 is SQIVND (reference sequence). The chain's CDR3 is CASSLGDRRNIQYF. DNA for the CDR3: TGTGCCAGTAGCCTCGGGGACAGGCGGAACATTCAGTACTTC.

CDR3 DNA sequence: TGTGCCAGCAGTTGGGACATTAATCAGCCCCAGCATTTT. Translating it yields CASSWDINQPQHF. This rearrangement joins TRBV5-5 to TRBJ1-5; D might be TRBD1 (6 bases). V lost 5 bases and J 4 bases, leaving 10 bases between the germline ends. This CDR3 is 13 amino acids long. CDR1 and CDR2 (germline): SGHKS, YYEKEE (reference sequence).

Here the CDR3 reads CASSSGGNTIYF. CDR3 sequence (DNA): TGTGCCAGCAGTTCGGGGGGAAACACCATATATTTT. The gene calls are TRBV6-5 and TRBJ1-3; D gene unclear. The V end was cut by 4 bases, the J end by 4 bases, with 5 bases between. The CDR3 contains 12 residues. From germline, CDR1 is MNHEY and CDR2 SVGAGI.

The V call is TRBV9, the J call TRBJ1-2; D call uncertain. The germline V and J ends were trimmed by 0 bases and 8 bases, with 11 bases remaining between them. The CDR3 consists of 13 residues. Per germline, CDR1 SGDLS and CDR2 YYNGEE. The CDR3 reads CASSVAPGGGYTF. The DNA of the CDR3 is TGTGCCAGCAGCGTAGCTCCCGGAGGGGGCTACACCTTC.